The 22 T cell receptor beta chains below all came from one sample that was sequenced in a study of CD8 T cells in ankylosing spondylitis. TCRdb used MiXCR to reprocess the 5' RACE reads, holding one entry per CDR3 protein. The data contain about 320,000 distinct CDR3 sequences, around 10% of them seen just once; the ten biggest clones take up roughly 9.1%. The sample taken for sequencing was blood, either unsorted or a sorted T cell fraction (not recorded which). These receptors were taken from a female donor with ankylosing spondylitis or in good health (not recorded which).

This clonotype was counted ten times or more. The chain recombines TRBV5-1 with TRBJ2-1; TRBD2 agrees at 7 bases. The CDR3 has 16 amino acids. Germline assignment: CDR1 SGHRS and CDR2 YFSETQ. V was clipped by 0 bases and J by 0 bases; unmatched bases: 3. The CDR3 protein is CASSLDGGGSYNEQFF. CDR3 sequence (DNA): TGCGCCAGCAGCTTGGACGGCGGGGGCTCCTACAATGAGCAGTTCTTC.

The sample holds many counts of this clonotype. J is TRBJ2-7 and V is TRBV7-2; 8 bases line up with TRBD2. Per germline, CDR1 SGHTA and CDR2 FQGNSA. The CDR3 loop spans 14 amino acids. Trimming cost V 1 base and J 4 bases; bases outside gene matches: 3. The CDR3 is CASSLVTSGYEQYF. The CDR3 coding sequence is TGTGCCAGCAGCTTAGTTACTAGCGGTTACGAGCAGTACTTC.

In the case of this clonotype: One junction end does not reproduce the germline sequence, and a read error may be involved. The chain uses TRBV5-1 and TRBJ2-3; D assignment may be TRBD1 or TRBD2 (5 bases each). The germline gives CDR1 SGHRS, CDR2 YFSETQ. This CDR3 contains 14 residues. CDR3 region: CASRGGGRTDTQYF. In DNA, the CDR3 is TGCGCCAGCAGAGGTGGGGGACGCACGGATACGCAGTATTTT.

This clonotype was detected many times. The V call is TRBV7-9, the J call TRBJ1-3; D gene ambiguous. The CDR3 has 12 residues. Germline CDR1 and CDR2: SEHNR and FQNEAQ (reference sequence). Trimming shortened V by 5 bases and J by 4 bases, and 6 bases separated the two germline ends. The CDR3 here is CASSPTGNTIYF. The CDR3 DNA is TGTGCCAGCAGCCCCACGGGAAACACCATATATTTT.

This clonotype turned up a few times. The chain employs TRBV20-1 and TRBJ2-3; D is ambiguous. The CDR3 loop spans 11 amino acids. The germline V gene encodes CDR1 DFQATT and CDR2 SNEGSKA (reference sequence). The V and J ends lost 5 bases and 4 bases respectively, with 7 bases between them. The CDR3 loop is CSAPGSDTQYF. CDR3 sequence (DNA): TGCAGTGCTCCTGGGTCAGATACGCAGTATTTT.

This clonotype was picked up many times. The rearrangement links TRBV20-1 to TRBJ1-5; D perhaps matches TRBD1 (6 bases). V lost 3 bases, J lost 6 bases, and 12 bases lay in between. Germline V gene lookup returns CDR1 DFQATT and CDR2 SNEGSKA (reference sequence). The CDR3 loop spans 13 amino acids. For the CDR3, the DNA is TGCAGTGCTAGGGGAGGGGGGCCTCAGCCCCAGCATTTT. Translated, it gives CSARGGGPQPQHF.

This clonotype came up many times. The V call is TRBV20-1, the J call TRBJ2-5; 8 bases fit TRBD2. This CDR3 spans 12 amino acids. Unmatched junction bases numbered 1, after V lost 3 bases and J lost 4 bases. From germline, CDR1 is DFQATT and CDR2 SNEGSKA (reference sequence). CDR3 in DNA: TGCAGTGCTAGCCTAGCGGGAGAGACCCAGTACTTC. Its protein is CSASLAGETQYF.

This clonotype has ten or more counts. J is TRBJ1-2 and V is TRBV20-1, with a possible D match to TRBD1 (6 bases). The CDR3 runs 12 residues. Germline CDR1 DFQATT, CDR2 SNEGSKA (reference sequence). Deletions cut 5 bases from V and 4 bases from J, with 11 bases between. The CDR3: CSAVGTSYGYTF. CDR3 DNA sequence: TGCAGTGCTGTGGGGACATCCTATGGCTACACCTTC.

This clonotype was detected many times. The rearrangement joins TRBV4-3 to TRBJ2-1; TRBD2 is a possible D gene (5 bases). In germline, CDR1 is LGHNA, CDR2 YSLEER. The CDR3 sequence is 15 residues long. Trimming shortened V by 8 bases and J by 5 bases, and 19 bases separated the two germline ends. The CDR3 DNA is TGCGCCAGCGCCCCCGGGGTCCAGGAGGACAATGAGCAGTTCTTC. Translation gives CASAPGVQEDNEQFF.

The V and J genes are TRBV12-3 or TRBV12-4 and TRBJ1-4, with 8 nucleotides matching TRBD1. The CDR3 has 15 residues. V was pared by 5 bases and J by 7 bases, with 9 bases of the junction left unmatched. The CDR3: CASSPRTGNVEKLFF. The DNA of the CDR3 is TGTGCCAGCAGTCCCAGGACAGGGAACGTTGAAAAACTGTTTTTT.

This rearrangement joins TRBV27 to TRBJ2-1; 8 nucleotides align to TRBD1. Germline V gene data show CDR1 as MNHEY and CDR2 as SMNVEV (reference sequence). V dropped 6 bases and J dropped 7; count of bases not matched to a gene: 11. CDR3 size: 15 residues. The CDR3 is CASSLTQGVGNEQFF. CDR3 bases: TGTGCCAGCAGCTTAACACAGGGGGTGGGGAATGAGCAGTTCTTC.

This clonotype was seen at least ten times. The chain combines TRBV12-3 or TRBV12-4 with TRBJ1-1; D is uncertain. CDR3 length: 13 residues. Trimming took 2 bases from V and 7 from J, leaving 11 bases between them. CDR3 sequence: CASSLRTQIEAFF. The CDR3 region has the DNA TGTGCCAGCAGTTTACGCACGCAAATTGAAGCTTTCTTT.

This clonotype was seen only a few times. The chain uses TRBV11-2 and TRBJ2-7; 9 nucleotides match TRBD1. CDR3 length: 16 residues. Looked up from germline, CDR1 is SGHAT and CDR2 is FQNNGV. V shed 4 bases, J shed 6 bases, and the junction held 13 bases outside the gene matches. CDR3 in DNA: TGTGCCAGCAGCTCCCGGACCGGGACAGGGACTTTCGAGCAGTACTTC. Translation: CASSSRTGTGTFEQYF. Variable domain in full (rest from reference TRBV11-2 and TRBJ2-7): EAGVAQSPRYKIIEKRQSVAFWCNPISGHATLYWYQQILGQGPKLLIQFQNNGVVDDSQLPKDRFSAERLKGVDSTLKIQPAKLEDSAVYLCASSSRTGTGTFEQYFGPGTRLTVT.

This clonotype has ten or more counts. The CDR3 nucleotides read TGCGCCAGCAGCTCGGGCGGGGGACAGCATGGCTACACCTTC. It translates to CASSSGGGQHGYTF. J is TRBJ1-2 and V is TRBV5-1; 7 nucleotides line up with TRBD1. Germline lookup yields CDR1 SGHRS and CDR2 YFSETQ. The junction had 8 bases not matched to a gene; V was cut back by 3 bases and J by 6 bases. The length of the CDR3 is 14 residues.

The table lists this clonotype with many counts. The chain recombines TRBV5-1 with TRBJ2-1; no clear D. With 2 bases removed from V and 9 bases from J, the gap between germline ends came to 18 bases. Germline CDR1 SGHRS, CDR2 YFSETQ. This CDR3 spans 15 amino acids. The CDR3 loop reads CASSFRQVEMSEQFF. Written as DNA, the CDR3 is TGCGCCAGCAGCTTTCGGCAGGTGGAAATGAGTGAGCAGTTCTTC.

The sample holds a few counts of this clonotype. The chain recombines TRBV11-2 with TRBJ2-7; 9 bases match TRBD2. V was clipped by 5 bases and J by 5 bases; unmatched bases: 10. This CDR3 region has 15 residues. Germline loops: CDR1 SGHAT, CDR2 FQNNGV. The CDR3 reads CASSLFGLAIHEQYF. Written as DNA, the CDR3 is TGTGCCAGCAGCCTATTTGGACTAGCGATCCACGAGCAGTACTTC.

The rearrangement links TRBV6-1 to TRBJ2-1; a possible D gene is TRBD2 (6 bases). Germline V CDR1 and CDR2: MNHNS, SASEGT. The V gene lost 0 bases and the J gene lost 5 bases, with 14 bases spanning the gap. The CDR3 is made up of 16 amino acids. CDR3 region: CASSEAIAAFNNEQFF. The CDR3 DNA sequence: TGTGCCAGCAGTGAAGCGATAGCGGCCTTTAACAATGAGCAGTTCTTC.

V and J are TRBV4-1 and TRBJ2-7; no clear D gene. V was trimmed by 1 base and J by 1 base, leaving 8 bases between them. CDR3 length: 14 amino acids. Per the germline V gene, CDR1 is MGHRA and CDR2 is YSYEKL. The CDR3 sequence is CASSQAGQSYEQYF. CDR3 sequence (DNA): TGCGCCAGCAGCCAAGCTGGGCAGTCCTACGAGCAGTACTTC.

This clonotype was seen at least ten times. The chain combines TRBV5-1 with TRBJ2-3; D gene unclear. Germline V lookup: CDR1 SGHRS, CDR2 YFSETQ. The V gene lost 7 bases and the J gene lost 8 bases, with 26 bases spanning the gap. The CDR3 runs 16 residues. The CDR3 spells CASRLAPGRLTGTQYF. In DNA, the CDR3 is TGCGCCAGCCGACTGGCGCCGGGCCGCCTTACGGGTACGCAGTATTTT. The entire variable domain, with the rest obtained from reference TRBV5-1 and TRBJ2-3, is as follows: KAGVTQTPRYLIKTRGQQVTLSCSPISGHRSVSWYQQTPGQGLQFLFEYFSETQRNKGNFPGRFSGRQFSNSRSEMNVSTLELGDSALYLCASRLAPGRLTGTQYFGPGTRLTVL.

This clonotype was observed a few times. The chain carries TRBV12-3 or TRBV12-4 and TRBJ2-1; the D gene is possibly TRBD1 (5 bases). The CDR3 has 11 amino acids. The V and J ends lost 9 bases and 9 bases respectively, with 12 bases between them. CDR3 coding DNA: TGTGCCAGTTGGGGCCACACTGAGCAGTTCTTC. It yields the protein CASWGHTEQFF.

This clonotype appeared many times. The chain combines TRBV12-3 or TRBV12-4 with TRBJ1-3; D remains ambiguous. With 5 bases removed from V and 8 bases from J, the gap between germline ends came to 19 bases. The CDR3 covers 15 residues. The CDR3 protein is CASSPPGTGRDTIYF. The CDR3 region has the DNA TGTGCCAGCAGTCCGCCCGGAACGGGGAGGGACACCATATATTTT.

Ten or more counts support this clonotype. The chain has TRBV20-1 and TRBJ2-4; 9 bases line up with TRBD2. The CDR3 contains 17 residues. CDR1 is DFQATT, CDR2 SNEGSKA, per germline (reference sequence). After removal of 1 base from V and 0 bases from J, the junction contained 7 bases not matched to a gene. The CDR3 sequence is CSARGNSGGQAKNIQYF. The DNA of the CDR3 is TGCAGTGCTAGAGGAAATAGCGGGGGCCAAGCCAAAAACATTCAGTACTTC.